This entry is about one T cell receptor (beta chain). The record originates from a study of blood T cell repertoires in COVID-19. The wider study: Sources were T cells, B-cell-depleted T cells, or PBMCs; the material itself was cDNA or gDNA.

CDR1 and CDR2 (germline): SGHTA, FQGTGA. Trimming took off 1 base at V and 0 bases at J, with 8 bases between the two ends. The CDR3 contains 15 residues. The data were produced by immunoSEQ multiplex PCR, yet TCRdb's version contains in-frame clones alone and is incomplete. The repertoire holds approximately 250,000 clones, with 90% as singletons. The clonotype originates from a woman in her 30s with acute COVID-19. Sequenced sample: PBMCs or T cells enriched from blood (not recorded which). This rearrangement joins TRBV7-3 to TRBJ2-3; D not resolved. The CDR3: CASSLSLSSTDTQYF. The CDR3, as DNA: TGTGCCAGCAGCTTAAGTTTATCGAGCACAGATACGCAGTATTTT.